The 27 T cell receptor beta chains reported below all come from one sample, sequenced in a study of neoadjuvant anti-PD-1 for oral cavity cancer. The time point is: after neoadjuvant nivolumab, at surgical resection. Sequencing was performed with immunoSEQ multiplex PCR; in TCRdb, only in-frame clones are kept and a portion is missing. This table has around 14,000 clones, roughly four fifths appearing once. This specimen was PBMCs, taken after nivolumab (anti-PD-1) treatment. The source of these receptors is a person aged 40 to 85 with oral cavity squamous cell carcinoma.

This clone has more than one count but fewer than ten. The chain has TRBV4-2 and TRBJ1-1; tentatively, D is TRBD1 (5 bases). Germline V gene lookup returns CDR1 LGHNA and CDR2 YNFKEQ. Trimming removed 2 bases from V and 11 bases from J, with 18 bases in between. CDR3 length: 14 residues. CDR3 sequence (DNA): TGTGCCAGCAGCCAATTGTGGACCCGGGACGCGGCTTTCTTT. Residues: CASSQLWTRDAAFF.

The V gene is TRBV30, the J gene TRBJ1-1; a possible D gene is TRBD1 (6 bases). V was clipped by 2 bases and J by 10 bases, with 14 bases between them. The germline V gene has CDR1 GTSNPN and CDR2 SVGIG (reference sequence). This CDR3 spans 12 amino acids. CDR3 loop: CAWSTGGRTAFF. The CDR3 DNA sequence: TGTGCCTGGAGTACCGGGGGCCGCACAGCTTTCTTT.

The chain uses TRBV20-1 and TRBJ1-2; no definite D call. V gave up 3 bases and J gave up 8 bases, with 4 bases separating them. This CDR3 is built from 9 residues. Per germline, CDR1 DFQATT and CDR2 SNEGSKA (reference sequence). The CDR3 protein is CSAREGYTF. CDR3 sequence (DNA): TGCAGTGCTAGGGAGGGCTACACCTTC.

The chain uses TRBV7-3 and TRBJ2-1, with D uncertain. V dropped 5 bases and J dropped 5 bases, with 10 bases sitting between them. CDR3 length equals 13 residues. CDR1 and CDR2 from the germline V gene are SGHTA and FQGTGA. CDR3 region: CASSPGTNNEQFF. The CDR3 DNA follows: TGTGCCAGCAGCCCCGGAACCAACAATGAGCAGTTCTTC.

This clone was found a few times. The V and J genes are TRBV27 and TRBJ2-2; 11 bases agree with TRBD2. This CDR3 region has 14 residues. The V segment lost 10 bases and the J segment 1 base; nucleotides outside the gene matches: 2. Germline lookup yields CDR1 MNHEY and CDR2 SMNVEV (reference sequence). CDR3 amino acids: CATGTSGNTGELFF. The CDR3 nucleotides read TGTGCCACTGGGACTAGCGGGAACACCGGGGAGCTGTTTTTT.

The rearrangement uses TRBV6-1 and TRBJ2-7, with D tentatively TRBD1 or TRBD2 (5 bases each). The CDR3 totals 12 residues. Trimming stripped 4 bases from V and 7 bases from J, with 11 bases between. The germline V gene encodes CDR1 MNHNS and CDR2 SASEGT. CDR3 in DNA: TGTGCCAGCAGTGCGACCGGGACGGAGCAGTACTTC. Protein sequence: CASSATGTEQYF.

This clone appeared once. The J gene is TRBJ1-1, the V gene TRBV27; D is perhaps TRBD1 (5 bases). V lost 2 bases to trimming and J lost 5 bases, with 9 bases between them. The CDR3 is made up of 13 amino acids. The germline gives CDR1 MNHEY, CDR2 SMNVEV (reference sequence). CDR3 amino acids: CASSLGGRTEAFF. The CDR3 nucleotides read TGTGCCAGCAGTTTAGGGGGAAGGACTGAAGCTTTCTTT.

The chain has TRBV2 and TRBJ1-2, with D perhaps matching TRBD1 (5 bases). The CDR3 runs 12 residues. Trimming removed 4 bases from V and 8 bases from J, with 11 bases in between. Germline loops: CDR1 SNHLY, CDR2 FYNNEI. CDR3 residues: CASSVTGRGYTF. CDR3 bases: TGTGCCAGCAGTGTCACAGGAAGGGGCTACACCTTC.

In nucleotides, the CDR3 is TGCGCCAGCAGAGTTGGACTAGCGGGAGGAATCGCTAGCACAGATACGCAGTATTTT. Protein: CASRVGLAGGIASTDTQYF. The chain joins TRBV5-1 to TRBJ2-3, with 14 bases aligning to TRBD2. J lost 0 bases, V lost 5 bases, and 11 bases had no gene match. The CDR3 is 19 residues long. Looked up from germline, CDR1 is SGHRS and CDR2 is YFSETQ.

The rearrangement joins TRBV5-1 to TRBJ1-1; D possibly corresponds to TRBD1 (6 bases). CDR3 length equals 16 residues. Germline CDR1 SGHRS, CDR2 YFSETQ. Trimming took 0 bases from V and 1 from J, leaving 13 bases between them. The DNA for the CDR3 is TGCGCCAGCAGCTTGGTGTTTTCAGGGGCGAACACTGAAGCTTTCTTT. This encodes CASSLVFSGANTEAFF. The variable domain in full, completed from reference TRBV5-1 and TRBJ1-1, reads KAGVTQTPRYLIKTRGQQVTLSCSPISGHRSVSWYQQTPGQGLQFLFEYFSETQRNKGNFPGRFSGRQFSNSRSEMNVSTLELGDSALYLCASSLVFSGANTEAFFGQGTRLTVV.

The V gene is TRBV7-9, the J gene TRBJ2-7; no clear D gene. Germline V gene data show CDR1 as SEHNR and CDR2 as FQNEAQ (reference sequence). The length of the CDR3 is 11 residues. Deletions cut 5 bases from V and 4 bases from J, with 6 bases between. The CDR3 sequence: CASSPGYEQYF. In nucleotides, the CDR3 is TGTGCCAGCAGCCCTGGATACGAGCAGTACTTC.

This chain's CDR3 is CASSLFGGNEKLFF. The CDR3 DNA reads TGTGCCAGCAGTTTATTTGGGGGGAATGAAAAACTGTTTTTT. The rearrangement links TRBV28 to TRBJ1-4, with a possible D match to TRBD1 (5 bases). This CDR3 has 14 amino acids. Looked up from germline, CDR1 is MDHEN and CDR2 is SYDVKM. V shed 1 base and J shed 5 bases, with 8 bases lying between them.

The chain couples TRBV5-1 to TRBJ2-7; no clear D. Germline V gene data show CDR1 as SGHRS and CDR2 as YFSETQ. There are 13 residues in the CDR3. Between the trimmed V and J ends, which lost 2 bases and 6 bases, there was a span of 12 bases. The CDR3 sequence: CASSFSPLGEQYF. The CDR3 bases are TGCGCCAGCAGCTTTAGCCCCCTGGGCGAGCAGTACTTC.

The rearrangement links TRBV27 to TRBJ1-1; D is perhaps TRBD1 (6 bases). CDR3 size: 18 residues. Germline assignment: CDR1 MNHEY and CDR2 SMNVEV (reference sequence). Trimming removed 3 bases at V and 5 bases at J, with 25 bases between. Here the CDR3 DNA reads TGTGCCAGCAGTTTGAACCCCCGTTTGAGAGGACAGATGACTGAAGCTTTCTTT. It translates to CASSLNPRLRGQMTEAFF.

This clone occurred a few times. The CDR3 here is CATSRDRGLNTEAFF. The DNA of the CDR3 is TGTGCCACCAGCAGGGACAGGGGGCTGAACACTGAAGCTTTCTTT. J is TRBJ1-1 and V is TRBV15, with 11 bases identical to TRBD1. The CDR3 totals 15 residues. Germline V gene data show CDR1 as LNHNV and CDR2 as YYDKDF (reference sequence). The V gene end was trimmed by 3 bases and the J gene end by 0 bases; junction bases not matched to a gene: 0.

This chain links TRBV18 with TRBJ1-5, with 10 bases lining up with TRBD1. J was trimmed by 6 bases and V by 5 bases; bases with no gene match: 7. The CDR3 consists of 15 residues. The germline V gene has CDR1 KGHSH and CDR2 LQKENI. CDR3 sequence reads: CASSAGTGVVQPQHF. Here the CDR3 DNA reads TGTGCCAGCTCAGCCGGGACAGGGGTCGTTCAGCCCCAGCATTTT.

CDR3 residues: CASSLGQAVSGNTIYF. In nucleotides, the CDR3 is TGTGCCAGCAGCTTAGGGCAGGCCGTCTCTGGAAACACCATATATTTT. This chain joins TRBV7-6 and TRBJ1-3; no definite D call. From germline, CDR1 is SGHVS and CDR2 FNYEAQ. Deletions cut 1 base from V and 0 bases from J, with 10 bases between. The CDR3 spans 16 residues.

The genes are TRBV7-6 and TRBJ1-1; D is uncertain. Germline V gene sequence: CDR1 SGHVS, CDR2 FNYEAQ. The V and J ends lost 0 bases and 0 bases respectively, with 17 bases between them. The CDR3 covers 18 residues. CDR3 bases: TGTGCCAGCAGCTTAGCGCTAACGAGACGGGGTTTGAACACTGAAGCTTTCTTT. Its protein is CASSLALTRRGLNTEAFF.

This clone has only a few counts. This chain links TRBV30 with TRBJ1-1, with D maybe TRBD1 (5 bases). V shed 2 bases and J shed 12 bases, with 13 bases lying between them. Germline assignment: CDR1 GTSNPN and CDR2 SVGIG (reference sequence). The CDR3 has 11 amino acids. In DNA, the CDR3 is TGTGCCTGGAGTTCCCCCAGGGTTACTTTCTTT. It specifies CAWSSPRVTFF.

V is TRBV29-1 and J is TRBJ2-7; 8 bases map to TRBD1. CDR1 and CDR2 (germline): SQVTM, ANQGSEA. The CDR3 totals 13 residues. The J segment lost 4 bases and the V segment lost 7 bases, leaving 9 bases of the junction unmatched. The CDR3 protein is CSASPGQAYEQYF. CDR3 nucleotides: TGCAGCGCCTCACCGGGACAGGCTTACGAGCAGTACTTC.

The CDR3: CAWSPTDTQYF. CDR3 bases: TGTGCCTGGAGTCCCACAGATACGCAGTATTTT. This chain joins TRBV30 and TRBJ2-3, with no clear D. The V end lost 2 bases, the J end lost 2 bases, and 2 bases lay between the germline ends. The CDR3 is made up of 11 amino acids. The V gene's germline CDR1 is GTSNPN and CDR2 SVGIG (reference sequence).

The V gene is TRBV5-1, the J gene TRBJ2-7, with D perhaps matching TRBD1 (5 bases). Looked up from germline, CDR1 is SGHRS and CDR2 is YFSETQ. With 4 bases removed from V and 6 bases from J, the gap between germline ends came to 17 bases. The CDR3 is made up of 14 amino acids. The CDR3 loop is CASSPTQGPLEQYF. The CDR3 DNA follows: TGCGCCAGCAGCCCCACTCAGGGTCCCCTCGAGCAGTACTTC.

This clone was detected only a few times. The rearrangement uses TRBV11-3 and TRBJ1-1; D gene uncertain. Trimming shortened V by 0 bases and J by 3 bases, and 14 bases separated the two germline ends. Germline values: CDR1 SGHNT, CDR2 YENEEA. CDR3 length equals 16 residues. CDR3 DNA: TGTGCCAGCAGCTTAGATATCCGGGTAGGCGACACTGAAGCTTTCTTT. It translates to CASSLDIRVGDTEAFF.

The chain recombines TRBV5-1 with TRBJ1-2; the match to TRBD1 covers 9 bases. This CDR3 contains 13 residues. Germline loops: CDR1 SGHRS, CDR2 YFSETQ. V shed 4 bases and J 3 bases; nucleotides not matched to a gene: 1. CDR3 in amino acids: CASSRDRDYGYTF. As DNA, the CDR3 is TGCGCCAGCAGCCGGGACAGGGACTATGGCTACACCTTC.

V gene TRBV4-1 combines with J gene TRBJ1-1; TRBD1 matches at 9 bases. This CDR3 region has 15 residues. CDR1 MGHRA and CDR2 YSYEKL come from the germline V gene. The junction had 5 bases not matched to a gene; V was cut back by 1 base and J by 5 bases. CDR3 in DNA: TGCGCCAGCAGCCAAGCCTACAGGGGGCGGACTGAAGCTTTCTTT. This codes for CASSQAYRGRTEAFF.

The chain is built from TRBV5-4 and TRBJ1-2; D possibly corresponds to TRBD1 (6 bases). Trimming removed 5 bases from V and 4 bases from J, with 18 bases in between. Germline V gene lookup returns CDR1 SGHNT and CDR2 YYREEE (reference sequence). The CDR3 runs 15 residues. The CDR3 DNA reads TGTGCCAGCAGAAATGGGAGGGGAGGGGGCTATGGCTACACCTTC. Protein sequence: CASRNGRGGGYGYTF.

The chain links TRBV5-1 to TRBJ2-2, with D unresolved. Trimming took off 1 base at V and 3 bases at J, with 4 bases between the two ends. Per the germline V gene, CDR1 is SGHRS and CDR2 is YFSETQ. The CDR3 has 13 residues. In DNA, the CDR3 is TGCGCCAGCAGCTTGTCGTACACCGGGGAGCTGTTTTTT. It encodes CASSLSYTGELFF.